These 3 T cell receptor beta chains were sequenced from one sample in a study of vaccination and CD4 T cells after COVID-19 (dated by TCRdb to between 2020 and 2023). No antigen has been identified for these receptors. The sample's treatment or condition label, in plain terms: roughly 11-day PBMC culture with coronavirus spike peptide pools or control peptides (ViraFEST assay). Library prep was done by PCR. The sequencing machine was an Illumina iSeq 100. DNA from cultured CD4+ T cells was subjected to TCR sequencing with the Oncomine TCR Beta short-read assay at the Johns Hopkins FTIC core. TCRdb's own reprocessing of the public reads used fastp at Q25 and MiXCR and kept productive beta chains. A single entry per CDR3 protein holds the most common genes and DNA from its merged rows. Here the sample has a few thousand distinct CDR3 sequences; around 17% occur a single time. Roughly a fifth of the sample rests with the top ten.

The sequenced material came from CD4+ T cells from blood, cultured in vitro. Receptor source: a human donor who had recovered from COVID-19.

This clonotype is judged large. This chain connects TRBV2 to TRBJ1-2; D gene ambiguous. Germline lookup yields CDR1 SNHLY and CDR2 FYNNEI. This CDR3 spans 13 amino acids. V lost 6 bases to trimming and J lost 0 bases, with 8 bases between them. CDR3 bases: TGTGCCAGCAGGGACGGAGCTAACTATGGCTACACCTTC. Translation gives CASRDGANYGYTF.

This clonotype is labeled as medium-sized. J is TRBJ1-2 and V is TRBV27, with 10 bases that match TRBD1. There are 17 residues in the CDR3. CDR1 and CDR2 from the germline V gene are MNHEY and SMNVEV (reference sequence). The V segment lost 5 bases and the J segment 6 bases; nucleotides outside the gene matches: 15. The CDR3 protein is CASSLRTGGASRDGYTF. The CDR3 DNA reads as TGTGCCAGCAGTCTCCGGACAGGGGGGGCCTCTAGAGATGGCTACACCTTC.

This clonotype has just a few counts. The chain combines TRBV6-5 with TRBJ1-3; a possible D gene is TRBD1 (6 bases). The length of the CDR3 is 19 residues. Between the trimmed V and J ends, which lost 2 bases and 4 bases, there was a span of 24 bases. CDR1 and CDR2 (germline): MNHEY, SVGAGI. In DNA form, the CDR3 reads TGTGCCAGCAGTTACACGTTCCAATTGACAGGACCGGGGGGAAACACCATATATTTT. Amino acid sequence: CASSYTFQLTGPGGNTIYF.